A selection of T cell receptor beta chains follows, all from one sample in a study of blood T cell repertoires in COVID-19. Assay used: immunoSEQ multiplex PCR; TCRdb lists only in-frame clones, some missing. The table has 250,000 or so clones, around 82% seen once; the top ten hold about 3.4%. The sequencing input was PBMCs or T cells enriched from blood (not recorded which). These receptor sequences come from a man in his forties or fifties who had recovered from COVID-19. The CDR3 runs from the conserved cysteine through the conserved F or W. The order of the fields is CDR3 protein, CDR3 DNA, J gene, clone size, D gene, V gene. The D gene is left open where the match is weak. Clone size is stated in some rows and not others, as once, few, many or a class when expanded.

CDR3 protein: CASSESGRVGHQPQHF
CDR3 DNA: TGTGCCAGCAGTGAATCCGGGAGGGTAGGTCATCAGCCCCAGCATTTT
J gene: TRBJ1-5
clone size: -
D gene: -
V gene: TRBV6-1

CDR3 protein: CASSLGAEGNTIYF
CDR3 DNA: TGCGCCAGCAGCTTGGGGGCAGAAGGAAACACCATATATTTT
J gene: TRBJ1-3
clone size: -
D gene: -
V gene: TRBV5-1

CDR3 protein: CASSETVGIGELFF
CDR3 DNA: TGTGCCAGCAGTGAAACCGTCGGTATCGGGGAGCTGTTTTTT
J gene: TRBJ2-2
clone size: -
D gene: -
V gene: TRBV2

CDR3 protein: CASSVAGGNTEAFF
CDR3 DNA: TGTGCCAGCAGCGTAGCAGGGGGCAACACTGAAGCTTTCTTT
J gene: TRBJ1-1
clone size: -
D gene: TRBD1
V gene: TRBV9

CDR3 protein: CASSQSLSGYTF
CDR3 DNA: TGCGCCAGCAGTCAATCACTCTCTGGCTACACCTTC
J gene: TRBJ1-2
clone size: few
D gene: -
V gene: TRBV23-1

CDR3 protein: CASRGDGNYGYTF
CDR3 DNA: TGCGCCAGCAGGGGAGACGGGAACTATGGCTACACCTTC
J gene: TRBJ1-2
clone size: -
D gene: -
V gene: TRBV10-1

CDR3 protein: CASRETGIVEKLFF
CDR3 DNA: TGTGCCAGCAGAGAGACAGGGATAGTAGAAAAACTGTTTTTT
J gene: TRBJ1-4
clone size: -
D gene: TRBD1
V gene: TRBV3-1/TRBV3-2

CDR3 protein: CASSPGQRSSYNEQFF
CDR3 DNA: TGCGCCAGCAGCCCGGGACAGCGGAGCTCCTACAATGAGCAGTTCTTC
J gene: TRBJ2-1
clone size: -
D gene: TRBD1
V gene: TRBV4-3

CDR3 protein: CASSQDPSGGYTEAFF
CDR3 DNA: TGCGCCAGCAGCCAAGATCCGTCAGGGGGTTACACTGAAGCTTTCTTT
J gene: TRBJ1-1
clone size: -
D gene: TRBD1
V gene: TRBV4-1

CDR3 protein: CASSLARTEETEAFF
CDR3 DNA: TGTGCCAGCAGCTTAGCCAGGACAGAAGAGACTGAAGCTTTCTTT
J gene: TRBJ1-1
clone size: -
D gene: -
V gene: TRBV7-9

CDR3 protein: CASSTRGYQETQYF
CDR3 DNA: TGTGCCAGCAGCACTCGGGGGTACCAAGAGACCCAGTACTTC
J gene: TRBJ2-5
clone size: -
D gene: -
V gene: TRBV9

CDR3 protein: CASSLSLAGGSRVYNEQFF
CDR3 DNA: TGTGCCAGCAGCTTAAGTCTAGCGGGGGGGTCTCGGGTTTACAATGAGCAGTTCTTC
J gene: TRBJ2-1
clone size: -
D gene: TRBD2
V gene: TRBV7-8

CDR3 protein: CASSAGQVYGYTF
CDR3 DNA: TGTGCCAGCAGCGCGGGACAGGTCTATGGCTACACCTTC
J gene: TRBJ1-2
clone size: -
D gene: TRBD1
V gene: TRBV9

CDR3 protein: CASSQGQGVSNQPQHF
CDR3 DNA: TGTGCCAGCAGCCAAGGACAGGGGGTGAGCAATCAGCCCCAGCATTTT
J gene: TRBJ1-5
clone size: -
D gene: TRBD1
V gene: TRBV3-1/TRBV3-2

CDR3 protein: CASSSRTGASYEQYF
CDR3 DNA: TGTGCCAGCAGCTCCCGGACAGGGGCATCCTACGAGCAGTACTTC
J gene: TRBJ2-7
clone size: -
D gene: TRBD1
V gene: TRBV7-2

CDR3 protein: CASSHGLDYEQYF
CDR3 DNA: TGTGCCAGCAGCCACGGACTAGACTACGAGCAGTACTTC
J gene: TRBJ2-7
clone size: -
D gene: TRBD2
V gene: TRBV5-6

CDR3 protein: CASRTGTGSLSSYEQYF
CDR3 DNA: TGTGCCAGCAGAACCGGGACAGGGTCATTGAGCTCCTACGAGCAGTACTTC
J gene: TRBJ2-7
clone size: -
D gene: TRBD1
V gene: TRBV5-5

CDR3 protein: CASSFGDRDREQYF
CDR3 DNA: TGTGCCAGCAGCTTTGGGGACAGGGACCGCGAGCAGTACTTC
J gene: TRBJ2-7
clone size: few
D gene: TRBD1
V gene: TRBV13

CDR3 protein: CASRPGDTNQPQHF
CDR3 DNA: TGTGCCAGCAGGCCAGGGGACACCAATCAGCCCCAGCATTTT
J gene: TRBJ1-5
clone size: few
D gene: -
V gene: TRBV28

CDR3 protein: CASSRLLTGPKQYF
CDR3 DNA: TGTGCCAGCAGCCGATTACTGACAGGGCCGAAGCAGTACTTC
J gene: TRBJ2-7
clone size: -
D gene: TRBD1
V gene: TRBV5-6

CDR3 protein: CASSQYRGSGNTIYF
CDR3 DNA: TGCGCCAGCAGCCAATACAGGGGTTCCGGAAACACCATATATTTT
J gene: TRBJ1-3
clone size: -
D gene: TRBD1
V gene: TRBV4-3

CDR3 protein: CASSPRGTSAEKLFF
CDR3 DNA: TGTGCCAGCTCACCACGAGGAACGAGTGCTGAAAAACTGTTTTTT
J gene: TRBJ1-4
clone size: -
D gene: -
V gene: TRBV18

CDR3 protein: CSVETEGLRDRGGYTF
CDR3 DNA: TGCAGCGTTGAAACGGAGGGATTACGGGACAGGGGGGGCTACACCTTC
J gene: TRBJ1-2
clone size: -
D gene: TRBD1
V gene: TRBV29-1

CDR3 protein: CASSQADTGASTDTQYF
CDR3 DNA: TGCGCCAGCAGCCAAGCCGATACAGGGGCTAGCACAGATACGCAGTATTTT
J gene: TRBJ2-3
clone size: -
D gene: TRBD1
V gene: TRBV4-1

CDR3 protein: CASSLEGRTSNFDTGELFF
CDR3 DNA: TGCGCCAGCAGCTTGGAGGGCCGGACTAGCAATTTCGACACCGGGGAGCTGTTTTTT
J gene: TRBJ2-2
clone size: -
D gene: TRBD2
V gene: TRBV5-1

CDR3 protein: CACSQGGGSLNEKLFF
CDR3 DNA: TGCGCCTGCAGCCAGGGGGGGGGCAGCCTTAATGAAAAACTGTTTTTT
J gene: TRBJ1-4
clone size: -
D gene: TRBD1
V gene: TRBV4-3

CDR3 protein: CASSETPYSGNTIYF
CDR3 DNA: TGCGCCAGCAGCGAGACACCTTACTCTGGAAACACCATATATTTT
J gene: TRBJ1-3
clone size: -
D gene: -
V gene: TRBV10-2

CDR3 protein: CASSARRDTEAFF
CDR3 DNA: TGCGCCAGCAGTGCTCGGAGGGACACTGAAGCTTTCTTT
J gene: TRBJ1-1
clone size: -
D gene: -
V gene: TRBV10-1

CDR3 protein: CASSIGGGRNEQFF
CDR3 DNA: TGTGCCAGTAGTATAGGGGGGGGGCGGAATGAGCAGTTCTTC
J gene: TRBJ2-1
clone size: -
D gene: -
V gene: TRBV19

CDR3 protein: CATSRGPAYEQYF
CDR3 DNA: TGTGCCACCAGCAGGGGCCCGGCCTACGAGCAGTACTTC
J gene: TRBJ2-7
clone size: -
D gene: -
V gene: TRBV15

CDR3 protein: CASSLAEGAYEQYF
CDR3 DNA: TGTGCCAGCAGCTTGGCCGAGGGAGCCTACGAGCAGTACTTC
J gene: TRBJ2-7
clone size: -
D gene: -
V gene: TRBV5-6

CDR3 protein: CASILEKGVYGYTF
CDR3 DNA: TGTGCCAGCATCCTTGAGAAGGGGGTCTATGGCTACACCTTC
J gene: TRBJ1-2
clone size: -
D gene: -
V gene: TRBV2

CDR3 protein: CASSSAGGLLTYNEQFF
CDR3 DNA: TGTGCCAGCAGTTCAGCGGGAGGACTTCTAACCTACAATGAGCAGTTCTTC
J gene: TRBJ2-1
clone size: -
D gene: TRBD2
V gene: TRBV5-4

CDR3 protein: CASRADQVRLVQETQYF
CDR3 DNA: TGTGCCAGCAGGGCGGATCAAGTTCGGTTAGTCCAAGAGACCCAGTACTTC
J gene: TRBJ2-5
clone size: -
D gene: -
V gene: TRBV2

CDR3 protein: CASSSWTGGETQYF
CDR3 DNA: TGTGCCAGTAGTTCATGGACAGGGGGAGAGACCCAGTACTTC
J gene: TRBJ2-5
clone size: -
D gene: TRBD1
V gene: TRBV19

CDR3 protein: CASSLDGGYQETQYF
CDR3 DNA: TGTGCCAGCAGCTTAGACGGAGGGTACCAAGAGACCCAGTACTTC
J gene: TRBJ2-5
clone size: -
D gene: -
V gene: TRBV7-6

CDR3 protein: CSVEREGEKLFF
CDR3 DNA: TGCAGCGTTGAGAGGGAGGGTGAAAAACTGTTTTTT
J gene: TRBJ1-4
clone size: -
D gene: -
V gene: TRBV29-1

CDR3 protein: CASSKNRVLFNEQFF
CDR3 DNA: TGTGCCAGTAGTAAAAACAGGGTTCTTTTCAATGAGCAGTTCTTC
J gene: TRBJ2-1
clone size: -
D gene: -
V gene: TRBV19

CDR3 protein: CASRQPGQGTGEQYF
CDR3 DNA: TGTGCCAGCAGGCAGCCGGGACAGGGGACCGGGGAGCAGTACTTC
J gene: TRBJ2-7
clone size: -
D gene: TRBD1
V gene: TRBV5-5

CDR3 protein: CATSDFNFPREQFF
CDR3 DNA: TGTGCCACCAGTGATTTTAACTTTCCGAGGGAGCAGTTCTTC
J gene: TRBJ2-1
clone size: -
D gene: -
V gene: TRBV24-1

CDR3 protein: CASSQAPAAGANVLTF
CDR3 DNA: TGCGCCAGCAGCCAAGCTCCGGCGGCTGGGGCCAACGTCCTGACTTTC
J gene: TRBJ2-6
clone size: -
D gene: -
V gene: TRBV4-1

CDR3 protein: CASSLRQGTGFRSYEQYF
CDR3 DNA: TGCGCCAGCAGCTTGCGGCAGGGGACAGGGTTTAGGAGTTACGAGCAGTACTTC
J gene: TRBJ2-7
clone size: -
D gene: TRBD1
V gene: TRBV5-1

CDR3 protein: CASSSAIAGGTYNEQFF
CDR3 DNA: TGTGCCAGCAGCTCGGCGATAGCGGGAGGAACCTACAATGAGCAGTTCTTC
J gene: TRBJ2-1
clone size: few
D gene: TRBD2
V gene: TRBV13

CDR3 protein: CASSLGVNSPLHF
CDR3 DNA: TGCGCCAGCAGTCTAGGGGTAAATTCACCCCTCCACTTT
J gene: TRBJ1-6
clone size: -
D gene: -
V gene: TRBV10-2

CDR3 protein: CASRKDREVTDTQYF
CDR3 DNA: TGTGCCAGCAGGAAGGACAGGGAGGTCACAGATACGCAGTATTTT
J gene: TRBJ2-3
clone size: few
D gene: TRBD1
V gene: TRBV2

CDR3 protein: CASSSRGITGNSPLHF
CDR3 DNA: TGTGCCAGCAGCTCAAGGGGGATTACGGGGAATTCACCCCTCCACTTT
J gene: TRBJ1-6
clone size: many
D gene: -
V gene: TRBV11-2

CDR3 protein: CASSSRQGWEKLFF
CDR3 DNA: TGTGCCAGCAGCTCCCGACAGGGGTGGGAAAAACTGTTTTTT
J gene: TRBJ1-4
clone size: -
D gene: TRBD1
V gene: TRBV7-9

CDR3 protein: CASSLDGQATSTDTQYF
CDR3 DNA: TGTGCCAGCAGCTTAGATGGACAGGCGACCTCCACAGATACGCAGTATTTT
J gene: TRBJ2-3
clone size: -
D gene: TRBD1
V gene: TRBV11-3

CDR3 protein: CASSIFLVTDTQYF
CDR3 DNA: TGTGCCAGTAGTATTTTCCTAGTGACAGATACGCAGTATTTT
J gene: TRBJ2-3
clone size: -
D gene: -
V gene: TRBV19

CDR3 protein: CASSWDRLNYEQYF
CDR3 DNA: TGTGCCAGCAGTTGGGACAGACTAAACTACGAGCAGTACTTC
J gene: TRBJ2-7
clone size: -
D gene: TRBD1
V gene: TRBV6-5

CDR3 protein: CASSLGGGGPEETQYF
CDR3 DNA: TGCGCCAGCAGCTTGGGGGGCGGGGGACCCGAAGAGACCCAGTACTTC
J gene: TRBJ2-5
clone size: -
D gene: TRBD2
V gene: TRBV5-1

CDR3 protein: CASSPPDRRRTGELFF
CDR3 DNA: TGTGCCAGCTCACCTCCCGACAGGAGAAGAACCGGGGAGCTGTTTTTT
J gene: TRBJ2-2
clone size: -
D gene: -
V gene: TRBV18

CDR3 protein: CASSLTLLAGGINEQFF
CDR3 DNA: TGTGCCAGCAGCTTAACGTTACTAGCGGGAGGGATTAATGAGCAGTTCTTC
J gene: TRBJ2-1
clone size: -
D gene: TRBD2
V gene: TRBV7-3

CDR3 protein: CASSPARGNAEKLFF
CDR3 DNA: TGTGCCAGCAGCCCCGCCAGGGGGAATGCTGAAAAACTGTTTTTT
J gene: TRBJ1-4
clone size: many
D gene: TRBD1
V gene: TRBV11-2

CDR3 protein: CASSLWGQVEGTQYF
CDR3 DNA: TGCGCCAGCAGCTTGTGGGGACAGGTTGAGGGTACGCAGTATTTT
J gene: TRBJ2-3
clone size: -
D gene: TRBD1
V gene: TRBV5-1